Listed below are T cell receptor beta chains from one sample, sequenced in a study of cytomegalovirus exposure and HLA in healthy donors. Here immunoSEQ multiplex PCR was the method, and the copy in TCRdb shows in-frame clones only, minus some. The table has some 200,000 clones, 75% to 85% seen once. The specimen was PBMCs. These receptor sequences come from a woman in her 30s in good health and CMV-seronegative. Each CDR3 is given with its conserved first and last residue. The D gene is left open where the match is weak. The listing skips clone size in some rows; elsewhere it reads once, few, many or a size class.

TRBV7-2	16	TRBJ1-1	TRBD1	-	TGTGCCAGCAGCTTAGGTGGGACAGGGTGGAACACTGAAGCTTTCTTT	CASSLGGTGWNTEAFF
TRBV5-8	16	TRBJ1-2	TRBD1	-	TGTGCCAGCAGCTTGGCAGGGTCAGGGGGCAGGGATGGCTACACCTTC	CASSLAGSGGRDGYTF
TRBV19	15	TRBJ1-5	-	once	TGTGCCAGTAGTATGCAGGTATATAGCAATCAGCCCCAGCATTTT	CASSMQVYSNQPQHF
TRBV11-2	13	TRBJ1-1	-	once	TGTGCCAGCAGCTTATCCAGGAACACTGAAGCTTTCTTT	CASSLSRNTEAFF
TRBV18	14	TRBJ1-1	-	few	TGTGCCAGCTCACCACCGGGACACCACACTGAAGCTTTCTTT	CASSPPGHHTEAFF
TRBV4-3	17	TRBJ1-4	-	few	TGCGCCAGCAGCCCCCAAAGGGGACTCGCAACTAATGAAAAACTGTTTTTT	CASSPQRGLATNEKLFF
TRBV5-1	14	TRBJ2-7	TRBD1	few	TGCGCCAGCAGCTCTCGGACAGGGGTCTACGAGCAGTACTTC	CASSSRTGVYEQYF
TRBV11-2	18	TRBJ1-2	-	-	TGTGCCAGCAGCTCTCAACGCAGACAGCAAAAGGGGACATATGGCTACACCTTC	CASSSQRRQQKGTYGYTF
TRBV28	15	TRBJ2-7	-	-	TGTGCCAGCAGTTTGTTTCCGGACAGTTCCTACGAGCAGTACTTC	CASSLFPDSSYEQYF
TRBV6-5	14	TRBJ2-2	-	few	TGTGCCAGCAAGGTCCGGAGAAACACCGGGGAGCTGTTTTTT	CASKVRRNTGELFF
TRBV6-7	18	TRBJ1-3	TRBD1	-	TGTGCCAGCAGAGAACCCTGCAAACAGGGGGCTTGTGGAAACACCATATATTTT	CASREPCKQGACGNTIYF
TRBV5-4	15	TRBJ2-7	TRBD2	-	TGTGCCAGCAGCTTGCCCTCGGCGGGGGCCTACGAGCAGTACTTC	CASSLPSAGAYEQYF
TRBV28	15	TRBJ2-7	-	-	TGTGCCAGCACCCTTCGGGGGTTGAGGTTGGGCGAGCAGTACTTC	CASTLRGLRLGEQYF
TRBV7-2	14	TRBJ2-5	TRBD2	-	TGTGCCAGCACTTCAGCGGGAGCCGGGGAGACCCAGTACTTC	CASTSAGAGETQYF
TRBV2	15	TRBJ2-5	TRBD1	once	TGTGCCAGCAGCTCTGACAGGGGTGGGGGAGAGACCCAGTACTTC	CASSSDRGGGETQYF
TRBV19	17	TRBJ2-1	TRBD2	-	TGTGCCAGTAGTAGCCCCGCACTAGCGGGAGCTGGTAATGAGCAGTTCTTC	CASSSPALAGAGNEQFF
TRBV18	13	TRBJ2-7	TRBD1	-	TGTGCCAGCTCAACGGGACAGAACTACGAGCAGTACTTC	CASSTGQNYEQYF
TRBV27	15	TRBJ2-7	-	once	TGTGCCAGCAGTTTATCCCTTACTGCTTCCTACGAGCAGTACTTC	CASSLSLTASYEQYF
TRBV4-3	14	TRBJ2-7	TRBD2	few	TGCGCCAGCAGCCAAGATCGGGGGGCCTACGAGCAGTACTTC	CASSQDRGAYEQYF
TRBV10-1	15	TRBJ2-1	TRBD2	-	TGCGCCAGCAGTGAGGGACTAGTCTCCTACAATGAGCAGTTCTTC	CASSEGLVSYNEQFF
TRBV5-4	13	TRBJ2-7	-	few	TGTGCCAGCAGCTGGGACACTTCCTACGAGCAGTACTTC	CASSWDTSYEQYF
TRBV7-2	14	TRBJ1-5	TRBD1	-	TGTGCCAGCAGCTTAGGAGGGGGCAACCAGCCCCAGCATTTT	CASSLGGGNQPQHF
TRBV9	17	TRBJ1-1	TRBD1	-	TGTGCCAGTAGTAACCCCCAAGGGGGCGCGGAGTACGCTGAAGCTTTCTTT	CASSNPQGGAEYAEAFF
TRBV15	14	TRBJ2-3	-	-	TGTGCCACCAGCGGGAGCGCAAGCACAGATACGCAGTATTTT	CATSGSASTDTQYF
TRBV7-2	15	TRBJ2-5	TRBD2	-	TGTGCCAGCAGCGCCTTTAGCGGGGGGCAAGAGACCCAGTACTTC	CASSAFSGGQETQYF
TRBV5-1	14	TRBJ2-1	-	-	TGTGCCAGCAGCTTGGTCGGACAGCTCGATGAGCAGTTCTTC	CASSLVGQLDEQFF
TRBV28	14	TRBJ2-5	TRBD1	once	TGTGCCAGCAGCCCCGGGGACAGAGAAGAGACCCAGTACTTC	CASSPGDREETQYF
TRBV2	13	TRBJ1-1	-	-	TGTGCCAGCAAATTCCAGGAGAACACTGAAGCTTTCTTT	CASKFQENTEAFF
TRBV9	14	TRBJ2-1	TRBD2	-	TGTGCCAGCAGCGTATCGGGGGGGTACAATGAGCAGTTCTTC	CASSVSGGYNEQFF
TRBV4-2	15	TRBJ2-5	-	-	TGTGCCAGCAGCCAAGATGAGGGATGGAGTGATGAGCAGTACTTC	CASSQDEGWSDEQYF
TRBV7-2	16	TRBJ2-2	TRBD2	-	TGTGCCAGCAGCTTTGGCGGGGGGGCCAACACCGGGGAGCTGTTTTTT	CASSFGGGANTGELFF
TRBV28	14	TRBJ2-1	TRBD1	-	TGTGCCAGCAAGAGGGGGCAGGGGTACAATGAGCAGTTCTTC	CASKRGQGYNEQFF
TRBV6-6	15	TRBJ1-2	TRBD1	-	TGTGCCAGCAGTTACTCGACGCTCCAGGGGGATGGCTACACCTTC	CASSYSTLQGDGYTF